These 15 T cell receptor beta chains originate from one sample sequenced in a study of OX40 agonist ivuxolimab in advanced cancers. Generated by immunoSEQ multiplex PCR, the TCRdb table keeps only in-frame clones and is missing some. This sample carries roughly 69,000 clones, approximately 90% of them seen once, and the ten largest clones take about 0.95%. Here the sequenced sample was CD4+ or CD8+ T cells sorted from blood, taken in a trial of the OX40 agonist ivuxolimab. These TCRs come from an adult with an advanced solid tumor such as melanoma, head and neck, liver or kidney cancer.

The chain has TRBV5-1 and TRBJ2-7; TRBD1 aligns across 9 bases. This CDR3 region has 16 residues. V lost 0 bases and J lost 3; bases outside the gene matches: 7. CDR1 and CDR2 (germline): SGHRS, YFSETQ. The CDR3: CASSLAPQGQGYEQYF. The CDR3, as DNA: TGCGCCAGCAGCTTGGCCCCTCAGGGACAGGGCTACGAGCAGTACTTC.

J is TRBJ1-4 and V is TRBV30; D not certain. Between the trimmed V and J ends, which lost 0 bases and 7 bases, there was a span of 9 bases. The CDR3 consists of 13 residues. Germline CDR1 is GTSNPN and CDR2 is SVGIG (reference sequence). CDR3 residues: CAWSVGEGEKLFF. The CDR3 DNA follows: TGTGCCTGGAGTGTCGGGGAGGGTGAAAAACTGTTTTTT.

This sequence joins TRBV7-3 and TRBJ1-2; 8 bases are a match to TRBD1. This CDR3 contains 13 residues. Germline trimming cut 8 bases from V and 2 bases from J; bases unmatched to any gene: 4. CDR1 SGHTA and CDR2 FQGTGA come from the germline V gene. The CDR3 reads CASGQGANYGYTF. Written as DNA, the CDR3 is TGTGCCAGCGGGCAGGGGGCGAACTATGGCTACACCTTC.

V is TRBV7-2 and J is TRBJ1-3, with a weak D call TRBD1 (5 bases). Germline CDR1 and CDR2: SGHTA and FQGNSA. Trimming left V 1 base short and J 4 bases short, with 11 bases between. This CDR3 contains 15 residues. CDR3 sequence: CASSLVEGAGNTIYF. The DNA of the CDR3 is TGTGCCAGCAGCTTAGTGGAAGGGGCCGGAAACACCATATATTTT.

The chain recombines TRBV6-5 with TRBJ1-1; 12 bases agree with TRBD1. The CDR3 is made up of 14 amino acids. After removal of 6 bases from V and 5 bases from J, the junction contained 4 bases not matched to a gene. Germline V gene sequence: CDR1 MNHEY, CDR2 SVGAGI. The CDR3 region is CASSRDRGQTEAFF. CDR3 nucleotide sequence: TGTGCCAGCAGCCGGGACAGGGGGCAAACTGAAGCTTTCTTT.

V and J are TRBV5-4 and TRBJ1-2, with a weak D call TRBD1 (6 bases). This CDR3 region has 14 residues. The V and J ends lost 3 bases and 4 bases respectively, with 13 bases between them. CDR1 and CDR2 (germline): SGHNT, YYREEE (reference sequence). The CDR3 sequence: CASSSLDRPYGYTF. The CDR3 coding sequence is TGTGCCAGCAGCTCTTTGGACAGACCCTATGGCTACACCTTC.

The chain uses TRBV27 and TRBJ1-2, with 9 bases identical to TRBD1. Per the germline V gene, CDR1 is MNHEY and CDR2 is SMNVEV (reference sequence). This CDR3 has 16 amino acids. V lost 7 bases to trimming and J lost 7 bases; unmatched junction nucleotides: 16. CDR3 nucleotides: TGTGCCAGCACCCAACGGGGACAGGGAGAGACTGGTGGCTACACCTTC. Amino acids: CASTQRGQGETGGYTF.

V is TRBV5-6 and J is TRBJ2-1, with TRBD1 matching 7 bases. The V gene end was trimmed by 2 bases and the J gene end by 2 bases; junction bases not matched to a gene: 4. Per germline, CDR1 SGHDT and CDR2 YYEEEE. The CDR3 runs 15 residues. The CDR3 coding sequence is TGTGCCAGCAGCTTAGGCGACAGGGCCTACAATGAGCAGTTCTTC. As protein: CASSLGDRAYNEQFF.

This sequence joins TRBV5-1 and TRBJ2-1; perhaps D is TRBD1 or TRBD2 (5 bases each). The germline V and J ends were trimmed by 2 bases and 2 bases, with 11 bases remaining between them. The germline V gene has CDR1 SGHRS and CDR2 YFSETQ. The CDR3 consists of 15 residues. The CDR3 reads CASSLLGDPYNEQFF. CDR3 nucleotide sequence: TGCGCCAGCAGCTTACTCGGGGACCCCTACAATGAGCAGTTCTTC. Variable domain in full (rest from reference TRBV5-1 and TRBJ2-1): KAGVTQTPRYLIKTRGQQVTLSCSPISGHRSVSWYQQTPGQGLQFLFEYFSETQRNKGNFPGRFSGRQFSNSRSEMNVSTLELGDSALYLCASSLLGDPYNEQFFGPGTRLTVL.

A word on this clone: Other nucleotide sequences in the sample specify the same CDR3. The chain joins TRBV2 to TRBJ2-5, with D hard to call. The germline gives CDR1 SNHLY, CDR2 FYNNEI. This CDR3 comprises 11 residues. V dropped 0 bases and J dropped 5 bases, with 1 base sitting between them. This chain's CDR3 is CASSEAETQYF. CDR3 nucleotide sequence: TGTGCCAGCAGTGAAGCGGAGACCCAGTACTTC.

The chain employs TRBV6-5 and TRBJ2-7, with a tentative D call TRBD2 (7 bases). There are 15 residues in the CDR3. The germline V gene encodes CDR1 MNHEY and CDR2 SVGAGI. The ends were cut back, 2 bases at V and 4 bases at J, with 15 bases in the middle. The CDR3 DNA sequence: TGTGCCAGCAGTTACAGCGGGATAGGGGGTTACGAGCAGTACTTC. Protein product: CASSYSGIGGYEQYF.

J is TRBJ1-1 and V is TRBV19; D not resolved. The CDR3 has 17 residues. Germline CDR1 is LNHDA and CDR2 is SQIVND (reference sequence). Trimming left V 5 bases short and J 1 base short, with 20 bases between. This chain's CDR3 is CASSLEPGSLGNTEAFF. The CDR3 DNA reads as TGTGCCAGTAGTTTGGAACCGGGGTCCCTCGGGAACACTGAAGCTTTCTTT.

The chain joins TRBV11-3 to TRBJ1-3; a possible D gene is TRBD1 (5 bases). The V end lost 5 bases, the J end lost 0 bases, and 20 bases lay between the germline ends. CDR1 and CDR2 (germline): SGHNT, YENEEA. This CDR3 contains 18 residues. In nucleotides, the CDR3 is TGTGCCAGCAGCCCGGGGCAGGGCAGAAGAAACTCTGGAAACACCATATATTTT. Protein sequence: CASSPGQGRRNSGNTIYF. The whole variable domain, filled in from reference TRBV11-3 and TRBJ1-3, reads EAGVVQSPRYKIIEKKQPVAFWCNPISGHNTLYWYLQNLGQGPELLIRYENEEAVDDSQLPKDRFSAERLKGVDSTLKIQPAELGDSAVYLCASSPGQGRRNSGNTIYFGEGSWLTVV.

This clone is a singleton in its sample. The chain joins TRBV18 to TRBJ2-3; no clear D. The CDR3 length is 14 residues. In germline, CDR1 is KGHSH, CDR2 LQKENI. V was clipped by 3 bases and J by 0 bases, with 7 bases between them. This CDR3 is CASSPTSSTDTQYF. The DNA for the CDR3 is TGTGCCAGCTCACCGACATCGAGCACAGATACGCAGTATTTT.

This chain links TRBV19 with TRBJ2-5; 8 bases match TRBD1. The end of the DNA fits TRBJ2-7 better, so the J call may be wrong. The CDR3 has 13 residues. Germline V gene lookup returns CDR1 LNHDA and CDR2 SQIVND (reference sequence). In DNA, the CDR3 is TGTGCCAGTAGATCGGACAGGGATTACGAGCAGTACTTC. Residues: CASRSDRDYEQYF.